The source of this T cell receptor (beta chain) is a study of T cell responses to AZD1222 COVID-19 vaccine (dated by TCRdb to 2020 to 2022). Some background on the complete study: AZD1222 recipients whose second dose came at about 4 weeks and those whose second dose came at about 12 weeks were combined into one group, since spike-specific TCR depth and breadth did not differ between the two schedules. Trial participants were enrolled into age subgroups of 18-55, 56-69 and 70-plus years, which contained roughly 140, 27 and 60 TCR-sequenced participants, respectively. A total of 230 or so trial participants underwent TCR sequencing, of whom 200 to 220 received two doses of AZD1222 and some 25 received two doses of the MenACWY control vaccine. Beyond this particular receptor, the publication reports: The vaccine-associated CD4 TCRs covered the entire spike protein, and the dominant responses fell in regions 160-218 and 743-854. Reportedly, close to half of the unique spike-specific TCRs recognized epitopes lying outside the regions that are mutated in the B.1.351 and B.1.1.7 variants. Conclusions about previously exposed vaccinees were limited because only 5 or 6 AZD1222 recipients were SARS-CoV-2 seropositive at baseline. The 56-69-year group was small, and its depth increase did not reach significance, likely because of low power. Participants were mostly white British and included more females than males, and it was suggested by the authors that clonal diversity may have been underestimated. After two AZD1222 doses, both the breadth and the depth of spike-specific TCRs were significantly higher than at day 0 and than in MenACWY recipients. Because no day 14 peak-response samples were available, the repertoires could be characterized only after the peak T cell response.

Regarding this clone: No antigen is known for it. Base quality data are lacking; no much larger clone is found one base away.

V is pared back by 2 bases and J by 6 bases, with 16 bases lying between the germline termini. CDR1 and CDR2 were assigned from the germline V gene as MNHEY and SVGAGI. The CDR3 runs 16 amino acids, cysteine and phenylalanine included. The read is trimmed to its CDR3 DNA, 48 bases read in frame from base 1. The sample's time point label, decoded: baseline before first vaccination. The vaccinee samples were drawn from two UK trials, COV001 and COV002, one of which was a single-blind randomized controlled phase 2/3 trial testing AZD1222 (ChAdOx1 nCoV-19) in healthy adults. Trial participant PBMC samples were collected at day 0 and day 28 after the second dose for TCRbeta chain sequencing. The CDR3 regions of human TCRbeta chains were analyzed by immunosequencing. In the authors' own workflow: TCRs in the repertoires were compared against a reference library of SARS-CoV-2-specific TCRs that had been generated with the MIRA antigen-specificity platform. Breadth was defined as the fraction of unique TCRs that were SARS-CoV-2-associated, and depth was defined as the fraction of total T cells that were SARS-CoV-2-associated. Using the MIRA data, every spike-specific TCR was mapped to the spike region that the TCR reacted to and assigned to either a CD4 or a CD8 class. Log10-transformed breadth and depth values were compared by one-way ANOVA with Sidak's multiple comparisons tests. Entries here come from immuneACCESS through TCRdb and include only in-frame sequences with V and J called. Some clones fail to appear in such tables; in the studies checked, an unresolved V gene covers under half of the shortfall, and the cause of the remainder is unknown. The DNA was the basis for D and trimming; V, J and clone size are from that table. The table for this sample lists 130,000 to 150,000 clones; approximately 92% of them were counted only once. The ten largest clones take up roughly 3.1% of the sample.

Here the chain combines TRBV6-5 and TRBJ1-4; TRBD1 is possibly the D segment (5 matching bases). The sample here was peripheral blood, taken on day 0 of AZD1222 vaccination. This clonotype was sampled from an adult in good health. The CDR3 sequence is CASSYLYGARDEKLFF. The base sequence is TGTGCCAGCAGTTACCTATACGGGGCAAGGGATGAAAAACTGTTTTTT.